The next 32 T cell receptor beta chains were all read from a single sample in a study of T cells in narcolepsy. Some clones are missing from TCRdb's copy, which holds only in-frame ones; the method was immunoSEQ multiplex PCR. The sample comprises about 30,000 clones, around 82% of which are singletons, and about 1.2% rests with the top ten. The sample consisted of CD45RA- memory CD4+ T cells from PBMCs. Every receptor here comes from a human donor with narcolepsy.

The chain employs TRBV7-9 and TRBJ1-2, with TRBD1 matching 10 bases. The CDR3 sequence is 18 residues long. The trim removed 4 bases at V and 1 base at J, leaving 12 bases unmatched. Germline CDR1 is SEHNR and CDR2 is FQNEAQ (reference sequence). CDR3 coding DNA: TGTGCCAGCAGCTCTTTACCGGGACAGGGGATAGATAACTATGGCTACACCTTC. Translation gives CASSSLPGQGIDNYGYTF. Supplemented by reference TRBV7-9 and TRBJ1-2, the full variable domain reads DTGVSQNPRHKITKRGQNVTFRCDPISEHNRLYWYRQTLGQGPEFLTYFQNEAQLEKSRLLSDRFSAERPKGSFSTLEIQRTEQGDSAMYLCASSSLPGQGIDNYGYTFGSGTRLTVV.

The J gene is TRBJ2-7, the V gene TRBV6-1; a weak D match, TRBD1 (6 bases). CDR1 is MNHNS and CDR2 is SASEGT in the germline V gene. The V and J ends lost 4 bases and 4 bases respectively, with 26 bases between them. This CDR3 is 18 amino acids long. The CDR3 loop reads CASSVPDRTALNQYEQYF. The CDR3, as DNA: TGTGCCAGCAGTGTACCTGATAGGACAGCCCTTAATCAGTACGAGCAGTACTTC.

The V call is TRBV20-1, the J call TRBJ1-1; D is uncertain. V gave up 2 bases and J gave up 5 bases, with 6 bases separating them. The CDR3 consists of 11 residues. Germline lookup yields CDR1 DFQATT and CDR2 SNEGSKA (reference sequence). The CDR3, as DNA: TGCAGTGCTAGACCCGGGACTGAAGCTTTCTTT. Translated, it gives CSARPGTEAFF.

The chain has TRBV19 and TRBJ2-1; 10 nucleotides match TRBD2. CDR3 length: 15 residues. With 3 bases clipped from V and 5 bases from J, the junction kept 4 bases outside the gene matches. Germline-derived CDR1 and CDR2 are LNHDA and SQIVND (reference sequence). CDR3 sequence reads: CASSIPSGSHNEQFF. CDR3 in DNA: TGTGCCAGTAGTATCCCTAGCGGGAGTCACAATGAGCAGTTCTTC.

The gene calls are TRBV30 and TRBJ1-1; D is undetermined. The CDR3 contains 12 residues. CDR1 GTSNPN and CDR2 SVGIG come from the germline V gene (reference sequence). With 2 bases removed from V and 5 bases from J, the gap between germline ends came to 9 bases. The CDR3 bases are TGTGCCTGGAGTAACGAACGGACTGAAGCTTTCTTT. As protein: CAWSNERTEAFF.

The chain couples TRBV29-1 to TRBJ2-5; D is uncertain. The V end lost 2 bases, the J end lost 5 bases, and 9 bases lay between the germline ends. The CDR3 extends over 12 amino acids. CDR1 and CDR2 (germline): SQVTM, ANQGSEA. This CDR3 is CSVENPRETQYF. The DNA for the CDR3 is TGCAGCGTTGAAAACCCTAGGGAGACCCAGTACTTC.

The chain employs TRBV28 and TRBJ1-2; possibly TRBD1 for D (6 bases). Per the germline V gene, CDR1 is MDHEN and CDR2 is SYDVKM. The length of the CDR3 is 17 residues. Deletions cut 4 bases from V and 0 bases from J, with 18 bases between. The CDR3 here is CASSSGTSLGANYGYTF. CDR3 coding DNA: TGTGCCAGCAGTTCCGGGACATCCTTAGGAGCTAACTATGGCTACACCTTC.

V usage is TRBV19 and J usage is TRBJ2-7; D may be TRBD1 (5 bases). The CDR3 runs to 14 residues. Trimming pared 5 bases from V and 4 bases from J, leaving 15 bases between. CDR1 is LNHDA and CDR2 is SQIVND in the germline V gene (reference sequence). In DNA, the CDR3 is TGTGCCAGTAGTCATTTGGCAGGGAAATACGAGCAGTACTTC. As protein: CASSHLAGKYEQYF.

The V and J genes are TRBV19 and TRBJ1-6; TRBD1 aligns across 7 bases. The trim removed 7 bases at V and 5 bases at J, leaving 8 bases unmatched. This CDR3 contains 15 residues. Germline-derived CDR1 and CDR2 are LNHDA and SQIVND (reference sequence). The CDR3 DNA reads as TGTGCCAGTACCACCGGGACAGAAAATAATTCACCCCTCCACTTT. Amino acid sequence: CASTTGTENNSPLHF.

The chain is built from TRBV25-1 and TRBJ1-3, with 7 bases fitting TRBD1. J was trimmed by 4 bases and V by 8 bases; bases with no gene match: 5. This CDR3 region has 13 residues. Per the germline V gene, CDR1 is MGHDK and CDR2 is SYGVNS. The CDR3 region has the DNA TGTGCCAGCGCGACAGGGTACGGAAACACCATATATTTT. This gives the protein CASATGYGNTIYF.

The genes are TRBV18 and TRBJ2-5; the match to TRBD1 covers 9 bases. V was pared by 6 bases and J by 9 bases, with 11 bases of the junction left unmatched. Germline V CDR1 and CDR2: KGHSH, LQKENI. This CDR3 spans 14 amino acids. The CDR3 here is CASSGQGPGESQYF. Here the CDR3 DNA reads TGTGCCAGCTCGGGACAGGGACCGGGGGAGTCCCAGTACTTC.

The sample holds a few counts of this clone. V usage is TRBV5-1 and J usage is TRBJ2-1; 14 nucleotides align to TRBD2. Germline V lookup: CDR1 SGHRS, CDR2 YFSETQ. CDR3 size: 16 residues. V was clipped by 4 bases and J by 8 bases; unmatched bases: 8. The CDR3 nucleotides are TGCGCCAGCAGCCCGACCGGGACTAGCGGGAGTTATGAGCAGTTCTTC. Protein product: CASSPTGTSGSYEQFF.

This chain connects TRBV7-3 to TRBJ2-1, with unresolved D. Germline lookup yields CDR1 SGHTA and CDR2 FQGTGA. V dropped 0 bases and J dropped 8 bases, with 8 bases sitting between them. The CDR3 is 13 amino acids. The CDR3 region is CASSLTIAHEQFF. CDR3 nucleotides: TGTGCCAGCAGCTTAACGATCGCACATGAGCAGTTCTTC.

The chain has TRBV10-3 and TRBJ2-5; 7 nucleotides agree with TRBD2. Germline CDR1 and CDR2: ENHRY and SYGVKD. V gave up 4 bases and J gave up 3 bases; unmatched junction bases: 2. The CDR3 spans 13 residues. The CDR3 region is CAISGEGKETQYF. DNA of the CDR3: TGTGCCATCAGTGGGGAGGGAAAAGAGACCCAGTACTTC.

The chain links TRBV7-8 to TRBJ1-1; 9 bases fit TRBD1. The V and J ends lost 4 bases and 4 bases, in that order; junction bases with no gene match: 10. The CDR3 runs 16 residues. Germline V gene sequence: CDR1 SGHVS, CDR2 FQNEAQ. The CDR3 here is CASSSDRGFRGTEAFF. In DNA form, the CDR3 reads TGTGCCAGCAGCTCGGACAGGGGATTCCGAGGCACTGAAGCTTTCTTT.

The V gene is TRBV6-5, the J gene TRBJ2-7, with D hard to call. Germline V gene data show CDR1 as MNHEY and CDR2 as SVGAGI. Between the trimmed V and J ends, which lost 6 bases and 5 bases, there was a span of 8 bases. The CDR3 contains 11 residues. The CDR3 sequence: CASSYRDEQYF. CDR3 sequence (DNA): TGTGCCAGCAGCTATCGAGACGAGCAGTACTTC.

The V call is TRBV6-5, the J call TRBJ1-5; tentative D call: TRBD1 (5 bases). The CDR3 covers 15 residues. Germline CDR1 reads MNHEY; CDR2 reads SVGAGI. V shed 6 bases and J shed 3 bases, with 15 bases lying between them. The CDR3 sequence is CASSRGTALNQPQHF. CDR3 nucleotide sequence: TGTGCCAGCAGCCGTGGGACCGCCCTCAATCAGCCCCAGCATTTT.

This chain links TRBV5-5 with TRBJ2-3; D is uncertain. Germline assignment: CDR1 SGHKS and CDR2 YYEKEE (reference sequence). CDR3 size: 13 residues. V was shortened by 2 bases and J by 1 base, with 5 bases between the two germline ends. DNA for the CDR3: TGTGCCAGCAGCTTTTCCCGCACAGATACGCAGTATTTT. Translating it yields CASSFSRTDTQYF.

V gene TRBV2 combines with J gene TRBJ2-7; 7 bases are shared with TRBD1. Germline trimming cut 3 bases from V and 6 bases from J; bases unmatched to any gene: 8. Germline CDR1 is SNHLY and CDR2 is FYNNEI. The CDR3 runs to 14 residues. Here the CDR3 reads CASSEWTGSVEQYF. The CDR3 coding sequence is TGTGCCAGCAGTGAGTGGACAGGCTCAGTCGAGCAGTACTTC.

The CDR3 loop reads CASSLGGAANTEAFF. The DNA for the CDR3 is TGTGCCAGCAGCTTAGGAGGGGCCGCGAACACTGAAGCTTTCTTT. The genes are TRBV7-9 and TRBJ1-1; TRBD1 is a possible D gene (5 bases). The V gene's germline CDR1 is SEHNR and CDR2 FQNEAQ (reference sequence). The CDR3 is 15 residues long. The V end was cut by 1 base, the J end by 1 base, with 10 bases between. Full variable domain (missing parts from reference TRBV7-9 and TRBJ1-1): DTGVSQNPRHKITKRGQNVTFRCDPISEHNRLYWYRQTLGQGPEFLTYFQNEAQLEKSRLLSDRFSAERPKGSFSTLEIQRTEQGDSAMYLCASSLGGAANTEAFFGQGTRLTVV.

This chain uses TRBV27 with TRBJ2-3; 11 nucleotides agree with TRBD2. CDR3 size: 15 residues. The V gene end was trimmed by 6 bases and the J gene end by 6 bases; junction bases not matched to a gene: 8. In germline, CDR1 is MNHEY, CDR2 SMNVEV (reference sequence). The CDR3 DNA sequence: TGTGCCAGCAGCCTTAGCGGGGGGGCGATGGATACGCAGTATTTT. It yields the protein CASSLSGGAMDTQYF.

This clone came up once. The chain is built from TRBV11-2 and TRBJ2-1; TRBD2 agrees at 10 bases. CDR3 length equals 16 residues. Losses at the gene ends were 7 bases for V and 7 bases for J; bases not matched to a gene: 13. The germline V gene encodes CDR1 SGHAT and CDR2 FQNNGV. In DNA form, the CDR3 reads TGTGCCAGCACCGGCCCCCTAGCGGGAGATAGGAATGAGCAGTTCTTC. This codes for CASTGPLAGDRNEQFF.

V is TRBV6-5 and J is TRBJ2-6, with no clear D. Germline V gene lookup returns CDR1 MNHEY and CDR2 SVGAGI. V lost 3 bases to trimming and J lost 7 bases, with 7 bases between them. The CDR3 sequence is 13 residues long. Here the CDR3 reads CASSYGLANVLTF. DNA for the CDR3: TGTGCCAGCAGTTATGGCCTCGCCAACGTCCTGACTTTC.

This rearrangement joins TRBV2 to TRBJ1-5; D remains unclear. Looked up from germline, CDR1 is SNHLY and CDR2 is FYNNEI. V lost 2 bases and J 1 base, leaving 12 bases between the germline ends. The CDR3 is 16 residues long. The chain's CDR3 is CASSELDQGSNQPQHF. For the CDR3, the DNA is TGTGCCAGCAGTGAATTAGACCAAGGGAGCAATCAGCCCCAGCATTTT.

Comments on this clone: At one end, the junction sequence differs from germline, possibly due to a read error. V is TRBV5-6 and J is TRBJ1-6; D not resolved. CDR1 is SGHDT, CDR2 YYEEEE, per germline. The CDR3 runs to 12 residues. CDR3 amino acids: CASSSFNSPLHF. CDR3 DNA: TGTGCCAGCAGCTCCTTTAATTCACCCCTCCACTTT. The variable domain in full, with the rest retrieved from reference TRBV5-6 and TRBJ1-6, is DAGVTQSPTHLIKTRGQQVTLRCSPKSGHDTVSWYQQALGQGPQFIFQYYEEEERQRGNFPDRFSGHQFPNYSSELNVNALLLGDSALYLCASSSFNSPLHFGNGTRLTVT.

This clone has more than one count but fewer than ten. V is TRBV5-6 and J is TRBJ1-2; D call uncertain. The CDR3 sequence is 12 residues long. CDR1 is SGHDT, CDR2 YYEEEE, per germline. V gave up 2 bases and J gave up 4 bases, with 6 bases separating them. CDR3 amino acids: CASSLRIYGYTF. The CDR3 bases are TGTGCCAGCAGCTTACGGATCTATGGCTACACCTTC.

V is TRBV6-5 and J is TRBJ2-5; D uncertain. Germline assignment: CDR1 MNHEY and CDR2 SVGAGI. The CDR3 sequence is 13 residues long. Trimming shortened V by 5 bases and J by 11 bases, and 18 bases separated the two germline ends. The CDR3 protein is CASSETAAAKQYF. CDR3 DNA sequence: TGTGCCAGCAGTGAAACGGCCGCCGCCAAGCAGTACTTC.

This chain uses TRBV6-1 with TRBJ1-1; D is unresolved. Germline CDR1 MNHNS, CDR2 SASEGT. The CDR3 runs 13 residues. Between the trimmed V and J ends, which lost 3 bases and 8 bases, there was a span of 13 bases. CDR3 residues: CASSEAFEPEAFF. As DNA, the CDR3 is TGTGCCAGCAGTGAGGCCTTCGAGCCGGAAGCTTTCTTT.

This clone was recorded a few times. The chain employs TRBV11-1 and TRBJ2-5; D is undetermined. This CDR3 contains 14 residues. V was shortened by 6 bases and J by 0 bases, with 11 bases between the two germline ends. Germline V gene lookup returns CDR1 SGHAT and CDR2 FQDESV (reference sequence). The CDR3 nucleotides are TGTGCCAGCAGTTACGGACGGAACCAAGAGACCCAGTACTTC. Protein product: CASSYGRNQETQYF. Full variable domain (rest looked up from reference TRBV11-1 and TRBJ2-5): EAEVAQSPRYKITEKSQAVAFWCDPISGHATLYWYRQILGQGPELLVQFQDESVVDDSQLPKDRFSAERLKGVDSTLKIQPAELGDSAMYLCASSYGRNQETQYFGPGTRLLVL.

Written as DNA, the CDR3 is TGTGCCAGCAGACCAAGCAGGGGGTTCGGGGAGCTGTTTTTT. It translates to CASRPSRGFGELFF. The rearrangement uses TRBV5-4 and TRBJ2-2; TRBD1 aligns across 7 bases. Germline CDR1 is SGHNT and CDR2 is YYREEE (reference sequence). The CDR3 sequence is 14 residues long. The V segment lost 5 bases and the J segment 7 bases; nucleotides outside the gene matches: 8.

The chain joins TRBV6-1 to TRBJ1-2, with 7 positions matching TRBD1. V lost 3 bases to trimming and J lost 7 bases; unmatched junction nucleotides: 8. This CDR3 has 14 amino acids. The germline V gene has CDR1 MNHNS and CDR2 SASEGT. CDR3 DNA sequence: TGTGCCAGCAGTGATAGGGGGCACATTGTTGGCTACACCTTC. Encoded protein: CASSDRGHIVGYTF.

J is TRBJ2-7 and V is TRBV7-9; TRBD1 or TRBD2 may be the D gene (5 bases each). Between the trimmed V and J ends, which lost 5 bases and 6 bases, there was a span of 17 bases. Germline-derived CDR1 and CDR2 are SEHNR and FQNEAQ (reference sequence). This CDR3 is 14 amino acids long. The CDR3 bases are TGTGCCAGCAGCCCTGCCGGGACCAGAGGCGAGCAGTACTTC. It specifies CASSPAGTRGEQYF.